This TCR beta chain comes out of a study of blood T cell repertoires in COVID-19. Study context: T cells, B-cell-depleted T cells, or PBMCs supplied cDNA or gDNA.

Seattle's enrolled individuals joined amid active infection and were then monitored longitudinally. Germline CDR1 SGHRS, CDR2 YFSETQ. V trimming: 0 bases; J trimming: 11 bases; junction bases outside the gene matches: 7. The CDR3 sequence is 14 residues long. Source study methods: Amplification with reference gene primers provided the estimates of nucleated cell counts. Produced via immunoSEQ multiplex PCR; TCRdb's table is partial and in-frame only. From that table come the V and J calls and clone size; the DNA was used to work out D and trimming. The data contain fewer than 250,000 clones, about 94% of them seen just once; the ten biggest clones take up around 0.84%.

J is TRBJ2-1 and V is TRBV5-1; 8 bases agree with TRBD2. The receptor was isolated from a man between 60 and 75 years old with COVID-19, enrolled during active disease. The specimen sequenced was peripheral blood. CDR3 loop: CASSLDETSDKQFF. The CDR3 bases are TGCGCCAGCAGCTTGGACGAGACTAGCGATAAGCAGTTCTTC.